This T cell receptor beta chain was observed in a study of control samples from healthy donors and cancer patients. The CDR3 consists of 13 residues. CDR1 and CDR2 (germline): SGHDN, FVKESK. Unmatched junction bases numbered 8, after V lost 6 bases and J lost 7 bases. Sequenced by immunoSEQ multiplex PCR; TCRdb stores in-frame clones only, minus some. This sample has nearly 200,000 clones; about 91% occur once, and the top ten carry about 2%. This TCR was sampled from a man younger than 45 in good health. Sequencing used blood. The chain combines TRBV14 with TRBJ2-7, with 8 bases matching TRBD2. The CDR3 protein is CASRFAGGGEQYF. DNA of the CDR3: TGTGCCAGCAGGTTTGCGGGGGGTGGAGAGCAGTACTTC.